Sequencing of this T cell receptor (beta chain) was carried out in a study of OX40 agonist ivuxolimab in advanced cancers. Germline V gene lookup returns CDR1 KGHSH and CDR2 LQKENI. The CDR3 spans 14 residues. Between the trimmed V and J ends, which lost 1 base and 1 base, there was a span of 8 bases. The protocol was immunoSEQ multiplex PCR, while the TCRdb copy is restricted to in-frame clones and leaves out a portion. The sample lists 53,000 or so clones, roughly 84% occurring once. The rearrangement uses TRBV18 and TRBJ2-7; D not certain. The sequence came from an adult with an advanced solid tumor such as melanoma, head and neck, liver or kidney cancer. The sequences come from CD4+ or CD8+ T cells sorted from blood, collected in a trial of the OX40 agonist ivuxolimab. CDR3 loop: CASSPLDGSYEQYF. The CDR3 nucleotides read TGTGCCAGCTCACCACTCGACGGATCCTACGAGCAGTACTTC.